One and the same sample provided the 9 T cell receptor beta chains below, sequenced in a study of spatial heterogeneity in lung cancer. TCRdb fed the 5' RACE reads into MiXCR, producing one record per CDR3 protein. The table records around 110,000 distinct CDR3 sequences, 9% to 15% of them present only once. Time point of the sample: blood at routine non-recurrence follow-up after resection. Whole RNA obtained from tumor, nontumor lung or frozen PBMC underwent sequencing without sorting. The sequencing here drew on PBMCs, taken at follow-up. These receptors were obtained from a male donor with early-stage non-small cell lung cancer.

Ten or more counts support this clonotype. CDR3 protein: CASSLVQDRSTEAFF. The CDR3, as DNA: TGTGCCAGCAGCTTAGTGCAAGACAGATCCACTGAAGCTTTCTTT. V gene TRBV7-2 combines with J gene TRBJ1-1, with D tentatively TRBD1 (5 bases). With 1 base removed from V and 4 bases from J, the gap between germline ends came to 13 bases. Germline V gives CDR1 SGHTA, CDR2 FQGNSA. The CDR3 loop spans 15 amino acids.

This sequence joins TRBV5-1 and TRBJ2-7; D unclear. V lost 0 bases to trimming and J lost 1 base, with 8 bases between them. Germline values: CDR1 SGHRS, CDR2 YFSETQ. This CDR3 contains 14 residues. CDR3: CASSLAATSYEQYF. The CDR3 coding sequence is TGCGCCAGCAGCTTGGCCGCAACTTCCTACGAGCAGTACTTC.

This clonotype came up a few times. The genes are TRBV7-9 and TRBJ1-2; D gene ambiguous. The V gene's germline CDR1 is SEHNR and CDR2 FQNEAQ (reference sequence). The CDR3 is 12 residues long. Trimming pared 5 bases from V and 8 bases from J, leaving 12 bases between. CDR3 sequence: CASSPIPSGYTF. The CDR3 DNA is TGTGCCAGCAGCCCAATTCCGTCAGGCTACACCTTC.

Only a few counts were recorded for this clonotype. This sequence joins TRBV19 and TRBJ2-1; maybe TRBD1 (6 bases). Germline assignment: CDR1 LNHDA and CDR2 SQIVND (reference sequence). This CDR3 has 13 amino acids. V lost 4 bases and J 5 bases, leaving 9 bases between the germline ends. As DNA, the CDR3 is TGTGCCAGTAGTAGGGACACTAACAATGAGCAGTTCTTC. It codes for CASSRDTNNEQFF.

This clonotype has more than one count but fewer than ten. The chain joins TRBV3-1 to TRBJ1-1; 8 bases agree with TRBD1. The CDR3 extends over 14 amino acids. Germline assignment: CDR1 LGHDT and CDR2 YNNKEL (reference sequence). The V segment lost 1 base and the J segment 2 bases; nucleotides outside the gene matches: 0. CDR3 residues: CASSQAGGNTEAFF. CDR3 DNA sequence: TGTGCCAGCAGCCAAGCAGGGGGCAACACTGAAGCTTTCTTT.

The chain links TRBV28 to TRBJ1-6; 8 bases agree with TRBD1. Germline trimming cut 7 bases from V and 10 bases from J; bases unmatched to any gene: 6. The length of the CDR3 is 13 residues. Germline V gives CDR1 MDHEN, CDR2 SYDVKM. CDR3 residues: CASTWTGNSPLHF. The CDR3 DNA is TGTGCCAGCACCTGGACAGGGAACTCACCCCTCCACTTT.

J is TRBJ1-1 and V is TRBV7-6; D may be TRBD1 (6 bases). V was cut by 7 bases and J by 1 base, with 13 bases left in between. CDR1 and CDR2 (germline): SGHVS, FNYEAQ. CDR3 length: 14 amino acids. The CDR3 loop is CASIRDIENTEAFF. CDR3 bases: TGTGCCAGCATCCGGGACATAGAGAACACTGAAGCTTTCTTT.

This chain connects TRBV4-3 to TRBJ2-6, with D perhaps given as TRBD1 or TRBD2 (5 bases each). The V and J ends lost 0 bases and 6 bases respectively, with 9 bases between them. The CDR3 totals 15 residues. The V gene's germline CDR1 is LGHNA and CDR2 YSLEER. DNA of the CDR3: TGCGCCAGCAGCCAAGAGGGACCCCTGGCCAACGTCCTGACTTTC. Translating it yields CASSQEGPLANVLTF.

This clonotype was seen only once. The chain is built from TRBV6-2 or TRBV6-3 and TRBJ2-4; 12 bases align to TRBD2. Germline CDR1 MNHEY, CDR2 SVGEGT. The CDR3 has 18 amino acids. The V gene end was trimmed by 2 bases and the J gene end by 1 base; junction bases not matched to a gene: 6. CDR3 loop: CASSYTLTSGGAKNIQYF. The CDR3 nucleotides are TGTGCCAGCAGTTACACCCTGACTAGCGGGGGTGCCAAAAACATTCAGTACTTC.